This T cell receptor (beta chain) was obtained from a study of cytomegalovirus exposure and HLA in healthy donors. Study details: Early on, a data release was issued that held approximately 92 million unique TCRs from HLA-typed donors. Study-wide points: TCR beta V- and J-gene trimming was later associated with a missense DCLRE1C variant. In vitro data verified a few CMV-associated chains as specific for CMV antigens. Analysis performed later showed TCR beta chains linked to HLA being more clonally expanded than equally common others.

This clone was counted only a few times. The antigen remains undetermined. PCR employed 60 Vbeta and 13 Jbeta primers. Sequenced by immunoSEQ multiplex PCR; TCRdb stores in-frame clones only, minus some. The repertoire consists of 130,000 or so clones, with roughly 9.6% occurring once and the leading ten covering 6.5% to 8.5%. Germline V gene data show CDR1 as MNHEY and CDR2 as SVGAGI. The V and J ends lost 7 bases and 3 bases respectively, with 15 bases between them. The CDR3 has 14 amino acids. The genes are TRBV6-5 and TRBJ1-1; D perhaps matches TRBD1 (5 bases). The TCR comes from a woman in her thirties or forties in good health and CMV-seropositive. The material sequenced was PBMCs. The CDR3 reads CASTLQKGYTEAFF. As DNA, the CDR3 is TGTGCCAGCACTCTACAGAAGGGGTACACTGAAGCTTTCTTT.